This TCR beta chain was sequenced during a study of response to subunit inactivated influenza vaccine. MiXCR was run by TCRdb on the RT-PCR reads, yielding one entry per CDR3 protein. The sample has a few hundred thousand distinct CDR3 sequences, about 11% seen once. This clonotype was picked up a small number of times. This same sample was also part of a study on T cells expressing NK-cell markers. Turning to that study: The authors made TCR beta cDNA libraries by 5'RACE template switching. This switching added a universal primer site and UMIs.

This sequence was found in a man between 50 and 59 years old who received an inactivated influenza vaccine. The material was PBMCs from blood, obtained on the day of vaccination.

The CDR3 loop reads CASSVQGNLNYGYTF. As DNA, the CDR3 is TGTGCCAGTAGTGTCCAGGGGAACCTAAACTATGGCTACACCTTC. The chain has TRBV19 and TRBJ1-2; tentatively, D is TRBD1 (6 bases). Trimming pared 5 bases from V and 2 bases from J, leaving 15 bases between. The CDR3 length is 15 residues. CDR1 is LNHDA, CDR2 SQIVND, per germline (reference sequence).